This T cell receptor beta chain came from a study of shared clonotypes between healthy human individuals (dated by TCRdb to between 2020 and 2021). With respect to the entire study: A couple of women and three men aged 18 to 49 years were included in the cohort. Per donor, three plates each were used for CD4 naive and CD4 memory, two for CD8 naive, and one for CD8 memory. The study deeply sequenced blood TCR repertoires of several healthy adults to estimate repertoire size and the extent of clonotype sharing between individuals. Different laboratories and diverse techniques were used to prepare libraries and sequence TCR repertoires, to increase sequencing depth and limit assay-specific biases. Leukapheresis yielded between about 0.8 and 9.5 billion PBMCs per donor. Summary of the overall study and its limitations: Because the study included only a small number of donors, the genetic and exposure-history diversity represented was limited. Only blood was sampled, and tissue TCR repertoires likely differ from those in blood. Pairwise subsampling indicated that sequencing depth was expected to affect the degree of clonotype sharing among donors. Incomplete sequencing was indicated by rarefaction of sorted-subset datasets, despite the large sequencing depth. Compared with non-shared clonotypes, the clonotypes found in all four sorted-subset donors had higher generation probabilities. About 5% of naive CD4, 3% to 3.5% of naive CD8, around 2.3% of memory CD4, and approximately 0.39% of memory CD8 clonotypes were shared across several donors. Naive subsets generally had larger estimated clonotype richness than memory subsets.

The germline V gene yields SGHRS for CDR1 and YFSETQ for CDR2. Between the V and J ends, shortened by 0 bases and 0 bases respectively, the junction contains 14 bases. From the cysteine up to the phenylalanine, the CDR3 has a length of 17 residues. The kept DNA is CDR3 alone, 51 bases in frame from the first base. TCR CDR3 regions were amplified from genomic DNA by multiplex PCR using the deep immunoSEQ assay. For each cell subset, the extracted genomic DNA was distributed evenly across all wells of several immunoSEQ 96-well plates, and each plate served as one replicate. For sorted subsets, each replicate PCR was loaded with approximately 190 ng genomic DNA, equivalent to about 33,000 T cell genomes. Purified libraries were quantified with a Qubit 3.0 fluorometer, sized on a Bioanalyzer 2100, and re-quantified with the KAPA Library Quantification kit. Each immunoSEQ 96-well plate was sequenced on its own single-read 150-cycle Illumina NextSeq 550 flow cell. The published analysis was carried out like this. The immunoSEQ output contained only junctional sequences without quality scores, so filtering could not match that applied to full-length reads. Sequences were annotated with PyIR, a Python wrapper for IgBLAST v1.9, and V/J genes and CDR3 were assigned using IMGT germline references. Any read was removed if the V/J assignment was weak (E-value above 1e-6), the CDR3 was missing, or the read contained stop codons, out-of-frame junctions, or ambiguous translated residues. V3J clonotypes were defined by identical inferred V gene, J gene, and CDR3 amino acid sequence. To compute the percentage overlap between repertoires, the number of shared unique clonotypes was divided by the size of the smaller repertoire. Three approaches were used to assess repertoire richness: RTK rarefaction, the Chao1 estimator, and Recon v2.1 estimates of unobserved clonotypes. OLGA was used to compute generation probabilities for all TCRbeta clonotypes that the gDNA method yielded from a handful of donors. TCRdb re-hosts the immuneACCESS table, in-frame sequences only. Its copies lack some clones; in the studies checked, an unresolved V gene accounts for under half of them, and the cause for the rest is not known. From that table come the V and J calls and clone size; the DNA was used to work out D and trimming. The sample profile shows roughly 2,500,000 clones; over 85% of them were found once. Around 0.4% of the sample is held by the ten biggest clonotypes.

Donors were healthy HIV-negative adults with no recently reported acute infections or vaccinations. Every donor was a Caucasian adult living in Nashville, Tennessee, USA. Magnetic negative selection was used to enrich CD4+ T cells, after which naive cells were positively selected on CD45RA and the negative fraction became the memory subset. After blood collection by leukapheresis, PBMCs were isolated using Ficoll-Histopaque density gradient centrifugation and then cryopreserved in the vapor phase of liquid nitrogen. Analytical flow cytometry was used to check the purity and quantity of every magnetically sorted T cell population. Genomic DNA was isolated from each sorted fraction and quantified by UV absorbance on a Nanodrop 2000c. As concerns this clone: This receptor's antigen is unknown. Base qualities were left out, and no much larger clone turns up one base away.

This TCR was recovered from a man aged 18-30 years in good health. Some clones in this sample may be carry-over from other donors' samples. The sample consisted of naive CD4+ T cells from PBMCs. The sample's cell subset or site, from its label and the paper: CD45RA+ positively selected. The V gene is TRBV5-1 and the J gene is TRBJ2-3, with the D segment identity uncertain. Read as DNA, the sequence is TGCGCCAGCAGCTTGGCAGGTTCGGATTCTAGCACAGATACGCAGTATTTT. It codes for CASSLAGSDSSTDTQYF.